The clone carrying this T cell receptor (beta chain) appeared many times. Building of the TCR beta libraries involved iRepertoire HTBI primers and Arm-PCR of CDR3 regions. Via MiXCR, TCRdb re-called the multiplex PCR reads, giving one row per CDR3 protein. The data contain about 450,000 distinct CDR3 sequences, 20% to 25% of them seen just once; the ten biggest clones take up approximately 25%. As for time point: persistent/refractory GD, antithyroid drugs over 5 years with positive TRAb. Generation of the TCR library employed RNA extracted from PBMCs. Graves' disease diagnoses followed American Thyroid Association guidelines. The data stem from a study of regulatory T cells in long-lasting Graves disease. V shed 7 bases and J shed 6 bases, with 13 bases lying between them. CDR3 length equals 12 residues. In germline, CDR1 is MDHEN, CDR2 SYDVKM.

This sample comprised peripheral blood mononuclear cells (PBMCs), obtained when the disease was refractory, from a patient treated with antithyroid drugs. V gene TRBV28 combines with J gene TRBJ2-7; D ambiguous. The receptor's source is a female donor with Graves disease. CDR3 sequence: CASTTPPGEQYF. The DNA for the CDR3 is TGTGCCAGCACTACCCCCCCGGGCGAGCAGTACTTC. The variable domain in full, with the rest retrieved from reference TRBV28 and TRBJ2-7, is DVKVTQSSRYLVKRTGEKVFLECVQDMDHENMFWYRQDPGLGLRLIYFSYDVKMKEKGDIPEGYSVSREKKERFSLILESASTNQTSMYLCASTTPPGEQYFGPGTRLTVT.